This TCR beta chain originates from a study of OX40 agonist ivuxolimab in advanced cancers. General study results and limits: On average, CD8+ T cells showed a greater number of expanded clones than CD4+.

Remarks on this clone: Its antigen is unidentified.

This table comes from immunoSEQ multiplex PCR, and its TCRdb copy is limited to in-frame clones, with some not included. The sample has fewer than 80,000 clones; around 80% are singletons. Trimming shortened V by 1 base and J by 4 bases, and 16 bases separated the two germline ends. CDR1 is KGHSH and CDR2 is LQKENI in the germline V gene. This CDR3 comprises 16 residues. Autoimmune disease history or systemic immunosuppression was exclusionary. This clonotype originated in an adult with an advanced solid tumor such as melanoma, head and neck, liver or kidney cancer. The chain couples TRBV18 to TRBJ1-2, with D maybe TRBD1 (5 bases). The material was CD4+ or CD8+ T cells sorted from blood, obtained in a trial of the OX40 agonist ivuxolimab. The CDR3 loop is CASSPQDTFRPYGYTF. The CDR3 region has the DNA TGTGCCAGCTCACCACAGGACACGTTTCGGCCCTATGGCTACACCTTC.